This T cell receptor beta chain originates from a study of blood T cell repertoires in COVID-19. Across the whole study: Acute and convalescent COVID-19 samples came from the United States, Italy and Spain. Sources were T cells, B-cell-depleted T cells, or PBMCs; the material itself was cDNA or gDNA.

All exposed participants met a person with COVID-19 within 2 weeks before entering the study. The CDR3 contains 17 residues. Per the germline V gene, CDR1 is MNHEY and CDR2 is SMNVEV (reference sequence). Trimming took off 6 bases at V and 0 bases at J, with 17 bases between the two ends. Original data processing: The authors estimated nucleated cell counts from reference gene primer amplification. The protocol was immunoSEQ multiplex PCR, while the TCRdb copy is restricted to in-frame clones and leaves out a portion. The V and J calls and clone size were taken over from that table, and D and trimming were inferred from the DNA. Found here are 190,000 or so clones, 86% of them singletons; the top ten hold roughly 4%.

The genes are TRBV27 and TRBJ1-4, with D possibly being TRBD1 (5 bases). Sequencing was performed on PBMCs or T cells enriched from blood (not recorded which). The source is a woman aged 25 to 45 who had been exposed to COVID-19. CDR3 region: CASSSRQTLATNEKLFF. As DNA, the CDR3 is TGTGCCAGCAGCTCCCGACAGACTCTAGCAACTAATGAAAAACTGTTTTTT.